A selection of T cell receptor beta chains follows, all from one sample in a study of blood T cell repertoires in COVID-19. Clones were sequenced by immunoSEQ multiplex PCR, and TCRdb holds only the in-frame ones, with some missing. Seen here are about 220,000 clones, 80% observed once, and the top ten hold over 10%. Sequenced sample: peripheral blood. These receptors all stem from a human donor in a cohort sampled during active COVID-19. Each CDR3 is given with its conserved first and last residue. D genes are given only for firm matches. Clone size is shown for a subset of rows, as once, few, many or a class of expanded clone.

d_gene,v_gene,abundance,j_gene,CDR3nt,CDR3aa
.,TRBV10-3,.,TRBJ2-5,TGTGCCATCAGTGAGTGGGGGGATGGGGAGACCCAGTACTTC,CAISEWGDGETQYF
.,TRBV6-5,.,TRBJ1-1,TGTGCCAGCAGCTCGCGGTGGGGGAGGGGCACTGAAGCTTTCTTT,CASSSRWGRGTEAFF
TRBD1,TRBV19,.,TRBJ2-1,TGTGCCAGTAGGCTCGATGACACCACCGGGACAGGGCTCTACAATGAGCAGTTCTTC,CASRLDDTTGTGLYNEQFF
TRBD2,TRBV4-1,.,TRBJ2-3,TGCGCCAGCAGGACTAGCGGGAGGAGAACAGATACGCAGTATTTT,CASRTSGRRTDTQYF
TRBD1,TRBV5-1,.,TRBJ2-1,TGCGCCAGCAGCTTGGTACAGGGGCCGGACAATGAGCAGTTCTTC,CASSLVQGPDNEQFF
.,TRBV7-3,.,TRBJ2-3,TGTGCCAGCAGCCCACAGGGTAGGAAGGCAGATACGCAGTATTTT,CASSPQGRKADTQYF
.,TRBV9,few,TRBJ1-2,TGTGCCAGCAGCGCAGTTCGTGACAGTGGGAACTATGGCTACACCTTC,CASSAVRDSGNYGYTF
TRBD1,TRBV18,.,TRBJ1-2,TGTGCCAGCTCACCAGGGACAGGGGTGAACTATGGCTACACCTTC,CASSPGTGVNYGYTF
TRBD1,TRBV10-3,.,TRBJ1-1,TGTGCCATCAGTGCTACCGGGACAGGGGCTTTCTTT,CAISATGTGAFF
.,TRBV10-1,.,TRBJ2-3,TGCGCCAGCAGTGAACGGGGGACAGCTAACACAGATACGCAGTATTTT,CASSERGTANTDTQYF
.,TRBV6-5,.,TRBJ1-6,TGTGCCAGCAGCGGGGAAATTTGGTCACCCCTCCACTTT,CASSGEIWSPLHF
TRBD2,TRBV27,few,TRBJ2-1,TGTGCCAGCAGTTTAGAGCGGGGGGGCCCCTACAATGAGCAGTTCTTC,CASSLERGGPYNEQFF
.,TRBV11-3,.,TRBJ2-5,TGTGCCAGCAGCTTAGATATGGAGACCCAGTACTTC,CASSLDMETQYF
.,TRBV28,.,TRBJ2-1,TGTGCCAGCAGTTTATGGACCTCTATCCGGGACAATGAGCAGTTCTTC,CASSLWTSIRDNEQFF
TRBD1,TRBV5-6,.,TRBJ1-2,TGTGCCAGCAGACTCGGGACAGGTCCCTCTACCTTC,CASRLGTGPSTF
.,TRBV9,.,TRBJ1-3,TGTGCCAGCAGCGTTCGTTCGGGATCCGGAAACACCATATATTTT,CASSVRSGSGNTIYF
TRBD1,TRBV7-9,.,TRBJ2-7,TGTGCCAGCAGCTCCTCTCTCCTGGTCCCGGGACAGGCCTACGAGCAGTACTTC,CASSSSLLVPGQAYEQYF
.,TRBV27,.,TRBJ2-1,TGTGCCAGCAGTCCCGGAATAGCGACCTACAATGAGCAGTTCTTC,CASSPGIATYNEQFF
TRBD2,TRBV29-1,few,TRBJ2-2,TGCAGCGTTGAAAACGTAGCGGGAGGGCCCGGGGAGCTGTTTTTT,CSVENVAGGPGELFF
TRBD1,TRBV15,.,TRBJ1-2,TGTGCCACCAGCAGTAGGACAGGGTCCGGCTACACCTTC,CATSSRTGSGYTF
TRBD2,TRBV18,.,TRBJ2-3,TGTGCCAGCTCACCTCGGGGGGGCGCCTCAGATACGCAGTATTTT,CASSPRGGASDTQYF
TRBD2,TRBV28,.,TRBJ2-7,TGTGCCAGCAGCCCCCGGGGGGGTCTCCTAAGTGACGAGCAGTACTTC,CASSPRGGLLSDEQYF
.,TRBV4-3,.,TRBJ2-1,TGCGCCAGCAGCCAAGTGCCCAGGGCTAGCAATGAGCAGTTCTTC,CASSQVPRASNEQFF
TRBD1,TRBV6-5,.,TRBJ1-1,TGTGCCAGCAGTTACTCGTCTCGGACAGGGGACACTGAAGCTTTCTTT,CASSYSSRTGDTEAFF
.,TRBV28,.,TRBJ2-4,TGTGCCAGCAGCAGGGGCGTCGGGGTCGTAGCCAAAAACATTCAGTACTTC,CASSRGVGVVAKNIQYF
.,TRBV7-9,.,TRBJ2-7,TGTGCCAGCAGCTTACGCCGCGGGGAGCAGTACTTC,CASSLRRGEQYF
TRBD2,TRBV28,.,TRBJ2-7,TGTGCCAGCAGCCTCCCTAGCGGGAATGGCTACGAGCAGTACTTC,CASSLPSGNGYEQYF
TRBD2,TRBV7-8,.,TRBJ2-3,TGTGCCAGCAGTCAAGGGACTACCACAGATACGCAGTATTTT,CASSQGTTTDTQYF
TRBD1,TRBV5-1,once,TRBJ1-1,TGCGCCAGCAGCTTGGCCGGGACAGGGGTTAACACTGAAGCTTTCTTT,CASSLAGTGVNTEAFF
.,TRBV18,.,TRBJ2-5,TGTGCCAGCTCACCAATCGGGACAAACCAAGAGACCCAGTACTTC,CASSPIGTNQETQYF
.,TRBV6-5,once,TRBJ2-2,TGTGCCAGCAGTTACTCGAGACAGCCGGAGCTGTTTTTT,CASSYSRQPELFF
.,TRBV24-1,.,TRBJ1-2,TGTGCCACCAGTGATTTCCCCGGGGGATCGCCTGGGAACTATGGCTACACCTTC,CATSDFPGGSPGNYGYTF
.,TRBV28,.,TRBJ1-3,TGTGCCAGCAGTTCGGGACCCGGGAGCTCGGGAAACACCATATATTTT,CASSSGPGSSGNTIYF
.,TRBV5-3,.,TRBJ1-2,TGTGCCAGAAGCCCCTGGACAGAGGTCTATGGCTACACCTTC,CARSPWTEVYGYTF
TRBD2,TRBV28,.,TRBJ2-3,TGTGCCAGCAGTACCACTAGCGGGGGAGATACGCAGTATTTT,CASSTTSGGDTQYF
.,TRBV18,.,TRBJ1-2,TGTGCCAGCTCACCAGGGACAAGTTATGGCTACACCTTC,CASSPGTSYGYTF
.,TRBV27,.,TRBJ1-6,TGTGCCAGCTCCCTGGGGCTGTATAATTCACCCCTCCACTTT,CASSLGLYNSPLHF
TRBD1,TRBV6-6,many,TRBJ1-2,TGTGCCAGCAGTCGCGACAGGGCCTATGGCTACACCTTC,CASSRDRAYGYTF
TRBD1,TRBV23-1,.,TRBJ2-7,TGCGCCAGCAGTCGTTACCGGGACAGTGGGTCCTACGAGCAGTACTTC,CASSRYRDSGSYEQYF
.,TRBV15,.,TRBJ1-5,TGTGCCACCAGCAGAGTAGGCAATCAGCCCCAGCATTTT,CATSRVGNQPQHF
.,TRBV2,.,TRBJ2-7,TGTGCCAGCAGTGAACAGAGGGGGTCCTACGAGCAGTACTTC,CASSEQRGSYEQYF
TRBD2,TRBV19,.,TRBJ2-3,TGTGCCAGTAGTAGTAGACTAGCGGCGGCAGATACGCAGTATTTT,CASSSRLAAADTQYF